These 22 T cell receptor beta chains originate from one sample sequenced in a study of blood T cells in healthy people across ages. The use of a sample-barcoded 5' primer and a J-beta primer mix characterized a second PCR of roughly 6 to 11 cycles. TCRdb reprocessed the 5' RACE reads with MiXCR, giving one entry per CDR3 protein. The repertoire holds around 1.1 million distinct CDR3 sequences, with around two fifths as singletons. Sequenced sample: blood. These receptors originate from a man aged 18-30 years in good health.

The rearrangement uses TRBV7-9 and TRBJ1-2; D may be TRBD1 (5 bases). Germline CDR1 is SEHNR and CDR2 is FQNEAQ (reference sequence). V lost 1 base, J lost 3 bases, and 12 bases lay in between. The CDR3 is 15 amino acids. CDR3 sequence reads: CASSLGDSGYYGYTF. Here the CDR3 DNA reads TGTGCCAGCAGCTTAGGAGACAGCGGTTACTATGGCTACACCTTC.

With regard to this clonotype: Just one base apart from a much larger clone, this may be a read error. The V call is TRBV14, the J call TRBJ2-1; D may match TRBD1 or TRBD2 (5 bases each). Germline CDR1 reads SGHDN; CDR2 reads FVKESK. The V gene lost 8 bases and the J gene lost 7 bases, with 21 bases spanning the gap. The CDR3 length is 15 residues. The CDR3 spells CASGTIRDLVNEQFF. DNA for the CDR3: TGTGCCAGCGGCACCATCCGGGACCTTGTAAATGAGCAGTTCTTC.

This clonotype has just a few counts. The chain combines TRBV2 with TRBJ2-5; unclear D gene. In germline, CDR1 is SNHLY, CDR2 FYNNEI. This CDR3 has 14 amino acids. V lost 7 bases and J 1 base, leaving 13 bases between the germline ends. CDR3 bases: TGTGCCAGCACGTTAAGGGTCATCCAAGAGACCCAGTACTTC. Translating it yields CASTLRVIQETQYF.

This clonotype was detected only a few times. CDR3 sequence: CASSPRRGTYNEQFF. In DNA, the CDR3 is TGTGCCAGCAGCCCCCGAAGGGGAACGTACAATGAGCAGTTCTTC. The chain uses TRBV7-2 and TRBJ2-1, with D perhaps matching TRBD1 (5 bases). With 5 bases removed from V and 4 bases from J, the gap between germline ends came to 15 bases. The CDR3 sequence is 15 residues long. Germline CDR1 is SGHTA and CDR2 is FQGNSA.

This clonotype was detected only a few times. This rearrangement joins TRBV6-2 or TRBV6-3 to TRBJ1-5; weak D call: TRBD1 (5 bases). V was shortened by 2 bases and J by 6 bases, with 14 bases between the two germline ends. Germline CDR1 and CDR2: MNHEY and SVGEGT. The CDR3 spans 15 residues. CDR3 DNA: TGTGCCAGCAGTTACGTGAGGGGATGGGGTCAGCCCCAGCATTTT. Its translation is CASSYVRGWGQPQHF.

V usage is TRBV12-3 or TRBV12-4 and J usage is TRBJ2-7, with a weak D call TRBD1 (7 bases). The CDR3 consists of 14 residues. Deletions cut 6 bases from V and 4 bases from J, with 16 bases between. CDR3 DNA sequence: TGTGCCAGCAGCCCCGCGGGACAGACGTACGAGCAGTACTTC. Its protein is CASSPAGQTYEQYF.

The chain employs TRBV6-5 and TRBJ1-2; the D is unclear. V gave up 7 bases and J gave up 4 bases, with 10 bases separating them. CDR3 size: 12 residues. Germline CDR1 is MNHEY and CDR2 is SVGAGI. The CDR3 DNA sequence: TGTGCCAGCACCAAGGGATTCTATGGCTACACCTTC. It yields the protein CASTKGFYGYTF.

V gene TRBV20-1 combines with J gene TRBJ1-1, with 9 positions matching TRBD1. The CDR3 is 13 residues long. Unmatched junction bases numbered 8, after V lost 2 bases and J lost 10 bases. Germline CDR1 is DFQATT and CDR2 is SNEGSKA (reference sequence). CDR3 DNA: TGCAGTGCTAGACTACCACAGGGGGCGCGAGCTTTCTTT. Translating gives CSARLPQGARAFF.

The rearrangement uses TRBV6-2 or TRBV6-3 and TRBJ1-6; D not certain. The V end was cut by 6 bases, the J end by 13 bases, with 13 bases between. Germline assignment: CDR1 MNHEY and CDR2 SVGEGT. The CDR3 contains 12 residues. CDR3 coding DNA: TGTGCCAGCAGAGAGAGGACGTCTCCCCTCCACTTT. Its protein is CASRERTSPLHF.

The chain links TRBV6-5 to TRBJ2-1, with 7 bases lining up with TRBD1. The germline V gene encodes CDR1 MNHEY and CDR2 SVGAGI. The CDR3 is made up of 15 amino acids. The junction had 1 base not matched to a gene; V was cut back by 0 bases and J by 2 bases. The CDR3 is CASSYSTGPYNEQFF. In DNA, the CDR3 is TGTGCCAGCAGTTACTCGACAGGGCCCTACAATGAGCAGTTCTTC.

This clonotype has just a few counts. This chain connects TRBV10-3 to TRBJ2-1; TRBD1 aligns across 11 bases. The CDR3 sequence is 14 residues long. The trim removed 4 bases at V and 7 bases at J, leaving 3 bases unmatched. Germline V gives CDR1 ENHRY, CDR2 SYGVKD. The CDR3 loop is CAISGTGGLNEQFF. CDR3 sequence (DNA): TGTGCCATCAGTGGGACAGGGGGCTTGAATGAGCAGTTCTTC.

In this sample, this clonotype turned up a few times. This chain connects TRBV6-2 or TRBV6-3 to TRBJ2-3, with a possible D match to TRBD1 (6 bases). V gave up 0 bases and J gave up 6 bases, with 19 bases separating them. The V gene's germline CDR1 is MNHEY and CDR2 SVGEGT. The CDR3 length is 17 residues. The CDR3 region is CASSYSLRGTISDTQYF. The CDR3 DNA reads as TGTGCCAGCAGTTACTCGCTGAGGGGGACAATCTCGGATACGCAGTATTTT.

This clonotype was counted between two and nine times. The rearrangement uses TRBV4-1 and TRBJ1-2; D is perhaps TRBD1 (5 bases). V was shortened by 2 bases and J by 3 bases, with 16 bases between the two germline ends. Germline V lookup: CDR1 MGHRA, CDR2 YSYEKL. CDR3 length: 16 amino acids. The CDR3 spells CASSQRDRDSYYGYTF. CDR3 DNA: TGCGCCAGCAGCCAAAGGGACCGGGACTCATACTATGGCTACACCTTC.

The chain has TRBV20-1 and TRBJ2-1; 7 nucleotides align to TRBD2. The germline CDR1 and CDR2 sequences are DFQATT and SNEGSKA (reference sequence). The V gene end was trimmed by 6 bases and the J gene end by 13 bases; junction bases not matched to a gene: 9. The CDR3 sequence is 11 residues long. CDR3 residues: CSADERGLQFF. CDR3 DNA sequence: TGCAGTGCCGATGAGCGGGGCCTCCAGTTCTTC.

As regards this clonotype: The junction departs from germline at one end; a sequencing error may be responsible. V gene TRBV10-3 combines with J gene TRBJ2-1; 7 bases map to TRBD1. The CDR3 runs 15 residues. The germline gives CDR1 ENHRY, CDR2 SYGVKD. The DNA of the CDR3 is TGTGCCATCAGTGAGACTGGGACAGCCAACAATAAGCAGTTCTTC. Its translation is CAISETGTANNKQFF.

This clonotype came up a few times. V is TRBV30 and J is TRBJ2-3; D is tentatively TRBD1 or TRBD2 (6 bases each). The germline CDR1 and CDR2 sequences are GTSNPN and SVGIG (reference sequence). V shed 2 bases and J shed 1 base, with 10 bases lying between them. The CDR3 runs to 14 residues. The CDR3 is CAWSRGPRTDTQYF. Written as DNA, the CDR3 is TGTGCCTGGAGTCGGGGGCCCCGCACAGATACGCAGTATTTT. The variable domain in full, completed from reference TRBV30 and TRBJ2-3, reads SQTIHQWPATLVQPVGSPLSLECTVEGTSNPNLYWYRQAAGRGLQLLFYSVGIGQISSEVPQNLSASRPQDRQFILSSKKLLLSDSGFYLCAWSRGPRTDTQYFGPGTRLTVL.

This clonotype was seen more than once but under ten times. The rearrangement uses TRBV24-1 and TRBJ2-6; TRBD2 matches at 7 bases. Germline lookup yields CDR1 KGHDR and CDR2 SFDVKD. The CDR3 runs to 18 residues. V was clipped by 3 bases and J by 4 bases; unmatched bases: 11. The CDR3 sequence: CATSDPSGGDAGANVLTF. DNA of the CDR3: TGTGCCACCAGTGATCCGAGTGGGGGGGATGCAGGGGCCAACGTCCTGACTTTC.

This clonotype was observed a handful of times. The gene calls are TRBV10-3 and TRBJ2-2; D possibly corresponds to TRBD2 (6 bases). Germline CDR1 reads ENHRY; CDR2 reads SYGVKD. The CDR3 extends over 16 amino acids. Trimming removed 3 bases from V and 7 bases from J, with 18 bases in between. CDR3 region: CAISESWTTSGGELFF. CDR3 bases: TGTGCCATCAGTGAATCTTGGACTACTTCAGGCGGGGAGCTGTTTTTT.

This clonotype was detected a few times. The chain employs TRBV12-3 or TRBV12-4 and TRBJ2-1; unclear D gene. With 7 bases removed from V and 6 bases from J, the gap between germline ends came to 13 bases. The CDR3 loop spans 13 amino acids. The CDR3 loop reads CASKREVVNEQFF. DNA of the CDR3: TGTGCCAGCAAAAGGGAAGTCGTCAATGAGCAGTTCTTC.

This clonotype was detected a few times. V and J are TRBV6-6 and TRBJ1-2; D perhaps matches TRBD1 (5 bases). Germline CDR1 and CDR2: MNHNY and SVGAGI (reference sequence). This CDR3 has 13 amino acids. The ends were cut back, 4 bases at V and 5 bases at J, with 11 bases in the middle. CDR3 sequence (DNA): TGTGCCAGCAGTTCGACCCAGGGTTATGGCTACACCTTC. As protein: CASSSTQGYGYTF.

This clonotype came up a few times. The chain employs TRBV14 and TRBJ2-3; D gene unclear. Germline V CDR1 and CDR2: SGHDN, FVKESK. The CDR3 totals 14 residues. V lost 4 bases and J lost 0, with 8 bases in between. CDR3 DNA sequence: TGTGCCAGCAGCCGACATCCAAGCACAGATACGCAGTATTTT. Translated, it gives CASSRHPSTDTQYF.

V gene TRBV4-1 combines with J gene TRBJ2-2; the D is unclear. The CDR3 is 16 amino acids. In germline, CDR1 is MGHRA, CDR2 YSYEKL. V gave up 3 bases and J gave up 6 bases, with 17 bases separating them. The CDR3 DNA sequence: TGCGCCAGCAGCCATCCCTTTGCGGTCGGGCCCGGGGAGCTGTTTTTT. This sequence encodes CASSHPFAVGPGELFF.